This record covers a single T cell receptor beta chain. Its antigen is not identified. The libraries of TRB cDNA were prepared using 5' RACE with UMI labels. TCRdb reworked the 5' RACE reads into one entry per CDR3 protein, no DNA. The ten top clones account for around 5%, within a sample of about 63,000 distinct CDR3 sequences. The sample is drawn from a study of CXCR3-negative and CXCR3-positive naive CD8 T cells. General study findings and limits: For CXCR3-positive naive cells, TRB CDR3s were more hydrophobic than those of CXCR3-negative naive cells.

From germline, CDR1 is SQVTM and CDR2 ANQGSEA. The CDR3 is 12 amino acids. The sample was naive CXCR3+ CD8+ T cells from blood. Documented subset: CD45RO-CCR7+CD27+CD95- naive CD8+ T cells expressing CXCR3 (TNR3+). The chain combines TRBV29-1 with TRBJ2-7; the TCRdb call, TRBD1, lacks DNA for checking. The receptor was derived from a human donor in good health. Some clones in this sample may be carry-over from other donors' samples. Here the CDR3 reads CSVEDGRDEQYF.